These 11 T cell receptor beta chains were sequenced from one sample in a study of blood T cell repertoires in COVID-19. Assay: immunoSEQ multiplex PCR; the TCRdb copy retains only in-frame clones and omits some. The sample holds approximately 330,000 clones, 86% seen once. Sequences were obtained from PBMCs or T cells enriched from blood (not recorded which). These receptors were obtained from a woman aged 40 to 49 with acute COVID-19.

The chain has TRBV7-2 and TRBJ1-6, with 8 bases identical to TRBD1. V dropped 4 bases and J dropped 8; count of bases not matched to a gene: 10. The CDR3 spans 16 residues. Germline V CDR1 and CDR2: SGHTA, FQGNSA. CDR3: CASSSFGGQGHSPLHF. The CDR3 DNA sequence: TGTGCCAGCAGCTCATTCGGTGGACAGGGACATTCACCCCTCCACTTT.

The rearrangement uses TRBV6-2 or TRBV6-3 and TRBJ2-4, with 13 bases aligning to TRBD2. The length of the CDR3 is 18 residues. Germline CDR1 reads MNHEY; CDR2 reads SVGEGT. J gave up 11 bases and V 1 base, and 14 bases lay outside the gene matches. CDR3 coding DNA: TGTGCCAGCAGTTACTTTTTGGGACTAGCGGGGTTCCGTGGGGTTCAGTACTTC. This sequence encodes CASSYFLGLAGFRGVQYF.

V gene TRBV6-5 combines with J gene TRBJ2-3; no firm D call. The CDR3 is 11 residues long. V gave up 7 bases and J gave up 3 bases, with 5 bases separating them. Per germline, CDR1 MNHEY and CDR2 SVGAGI. The CDR3 region has the DNA TGTGCCAGCAAAGAGACAGATACGCAGTATTTT. Protein sequence: CASKETDTQYF.

CDR3 nucleotides: TGCGCCAGCAGCCAAGATAACGGCTACAGGGCCGAGTATTTT. Its protein is CASSQDNGYRAEYF. This chain connects TRBV4-1 to TRBJ1-3; possible D gene TRBD1, 6 bases. CDR3 length: 14 amino acids. Per the germline V gene, CDR1 is MGHRA and CDR2 is YSYEKL. V was pared by 0 bases and J by 16 bases, with 19 bases between.

This chain uses TRBV6-2 or TRBV6-3 with TRBJ1-4; possible D gene TRBD1, 6 bases. The ends were cut back, 5 bases at V and 8 bases at J, with 18 bases in the middle. The CDR3 has 15 residues. Germline V gene sequence: CDR1 MNHEY, CDR2 SVGEGT. The CDR3 DNA reads as TGTGCCAGCAGTCAAACACAGGGAGTAGGCGAAAAACTGTTTTTT. It encodes CASSQTQGVGEKLFF.

The chain recombines TRBV9 with TRBJ2-1; D possibly corresponds to TRBD2 (5 bases). CDR3 size: 15 residues. The V gene's germline CDR1 is SGDLS and CDR2 YYNGEE. Deletions cut 2 bases from V and 3 bases from J, with 12 bases between. Written as DNA, the CDR3 is TGTGCCAGCAGCGTTGACTGGGGAGTCTACAATGAGCAGTTCTTC. This codes for CASSVDWGVYNEQFF.

The chain links TRBV29-1 to TRBJ1-1; TRBD1 matches at 7 bases. The J segment lost 3 bases and the V segment lost 5 bases, leaving 6 bases of the junction unmatched. Germline V lookup: CDR1 SQVTM, CDR2 ANQGSEA. The CDR3 is 13 residues long. Here the CDR3 reads CSVTARGDTEAFF. For the CDR3, the DNA is TGCAGCGTTACCGCCAGGGGGGACACTGAAGCTTTCTTT.

Notes on this clone: The same CDR3 also results from other DNA sequences found in this sample. The chain employs TRBV28 and TRBJ1-2; 8 bases fit TRBD1. The CDR3 is 14 residues long. Germline assignment: CDR1 MDHEN and CDR2 SYDVKM. The trim removed 4 bases at V and 5 bases at J, leaving 6 bases unmatched. The CDR3 coding sequence is TGTGCCAGCAGTTCAGGACAGGGAGGGTATGGCTACACCTTC. Its protein product is CASSSGQGGYGYTF.

The rearrangement links TRBV6-1 to TRBJ1-2; possibly TRBD1 for D (6 bases). V was cut by 1 base and J by 8 bases, with 17 bases left in between. The CDR3 is 15 residues long. Looked up from germline, CDR1 is MNHNS and CDR2 is SASEGT. CDR3: CASSEGSGDARGYTF. CDR3 sequence (DNA): TGTGCCAGCAGTGAAGGATCAGGGGATGCGAGAGGCTACACCTTC.

The rearrangement joins TRBV5-1 to TRBJ2-1; TRBD2 matches 13 bases. With 3 bases clipped from V and 6 bases from J, the junction kept 12 bases outside the gene matches. Germline assignment: CDR1 SGHRS and CDR2 YFSETQ. CDR3 size: 18 residues. The CDR3 spells CASSSFGELAGGPNEQFF. The CDR3 DNA reads TGCGCCAGCAGCTCCTTTGGGGAACTAGCGGGAGGGCCCAATGAGCAGTTCTTC.

V is TRBV19 and J is TRBJ1-1; TRBD1 might be the D (6 bases). The V gene's germline CDR1 is LNHDA and CDR2 SQIVND (reference sequence). The V and J ends lost 3 bases and 10 bases respectively, with 18 bases between them. This CDR3 comprises 14 residues. DNA of the CDR3: TGTGCCAGTAGTATTTGGATCGGGACAAAAGGAGCTTTCTTT. It codes for CASSIWIGTKGAFF.